This T cell receptor beta chain was sequenced during a study of shared clonotypes between healthy human individuals. Study-level findings and limits: Naive subsets usually exceeded memory subsets in estimated richness. When naive CD4 clonotypes were compared across a few donors, roughly 4.9% were shared. Generation probabilities of non-shared clonotypes were lower (relative to those shared by all four donors).

On this clone itself: Its antigen is not identified. Within the sample, other DNA sequences also encode this same CDR3.

CD45RO negativity and positive selection for CCR7 defined naive CD8 cells, a population that excluded terminally differentiated effector memory CD45RA+ cells. Splitting of each subset's genomic DNA was done evenly across several immunoSEQ plates. Profiling relied on immunoSEQ multiplex PCR, and the TCRdb table lists in-frame clones only, not all of them. The table records approximately 1.9 million clones, 85% to 95% of them present only once. The CDR3 runs 12 residues. V shed 4 bases and J shed 10 bases, with 12 bases lying between them. Germline V gives CDR1 SGDLS, CDR2 YYNGEE. This receptor was taken from a man aged 18 to 29 in good health. Some clones in this sample may be carry-over from other donors' samples. V is TRBV9 and J is TRBJ2-1; D unresolved. The specimen sequenced was naive CD8+ T cells from PBMCs. CDR3 sequence: CASSPPGYEQFF. CDR3 coding DNA: TGTGCCAGCAGCCCGCCCGGTTACGAGCAGTTCTTC.